This passage covers 30 T cell receptor beta chains from one sample sequenced in a study of neoadjuvant anti-PD-1 for oral cavity cancer. Data came from immunoSEQ multiplex PCR; TCRdb stores just in-frame clones and leaves some out. The sample contains about 7,000 clones, around two thirds of which appear only once. Material: PBMCs, obtained before nivolumab (anti-PD-1) treatment. The receptors here all came from a person aged 35-79 years with oral cavity squamous cell carcinoma.

This chain links TRBV5-6 with TRBJ2-6, with 7 bases matching TRBD1. Trimming removed 5 bases from V and 1 base from J; junction bases left unmatched: 9. This CDR3 spans 17 amino acids. CDR1 and CDR2 from the germline V gene are SGHDT and YYEEEE. In nucleotides, the CDR3 is TGTGCCAGCAGTGCGACAGGGTTGCTTTCTGGGGCCAACGTCCTGACTTTC. Its translation is CASSATGLLSGANVLTF.

The gene calls are TRBV27 and TRBJ1-1, with D possibly being TRBD1 (6 bases). The V and J ends lost 6 bases and 6 bases respectively, with 8 bases between them. Germline V CDR1 and CDR2: MNHEY, SMNVEV (reference sequence). The CDR3 has 11 residues. CDR3 protein: CASRQGPEAFF. The CDR3 nucleotides are TGTGCCAGCAGACAGGGACCTGAAGCTTTCTTT.

The genes are TRBV19 and TRBJ2-3; the match to TRBD2 covers 11 bases. Looked up from germline, CDR1 is LNHDA and CDR2 is SQIVND (reference sequence). The J segment lost 6 bases and the V segment lost 3 bases, leaving 5 bases of the junction unmatched. The CDR3 is 15 residues long. The CDR3 sequence is CASSILRTSGDTQYF. In DNA, the CDR3 is TGTGCCAGTAGTATCTTGCGGACTAGCGGGGATACGCAGTATTTT.

The chain uses TRBV19 and TRBJ1-1; 7 bases match TRBD1. This CDR3 comprises 14 residues. The germline V gene encodes CDR1 LNHDA and CDR2 SQIVND (reference sequence). With 5 bases clipped from V and 2 bases from J, the junction kept 5 bases outside the gene matches. The CDR3 sequence: CASSSYRGNTEAFF. Written as DNA, the CDR3 is TGTGCCAGTAGTTCTTACAGGGGAAACACTGAAGCTTTCTTT.

This chain links TRBV7-2 with TRBJ1-2, with D possibly being TRBD1 (5 bases). CDR3 length: 16 residues. Germline V gene lookup returns CDR1 SGHTA and CDR2 FQGNSA. Trimming removed 4 bases at V and 8 bases at J, with 23 bases between. CDR3 coding DNA: TGTGCCAGCAGCTCCGTTGTCGGACAAGGATCTGGAGGCTACACCTTC. Its protein is CASSSVVGQGSGGYTF.

The chain is built from TRBV27 and TRBJ2-1; D is unresolved. Between the trimmed V and J ends, which lost 1 base and 6 bases, there was a span of 4 bases. Germline values: CDR1 MNHEY, CDR2 SMNVEV (reference sequence). This CDR3 spans 12 amino acids. This CDR3 is CASSLFGNEQFF. CDR3 DNA sequence: TGTGCCAGCAGTTTATTTGGCAATGAGCAGTTCTTC.

For the CDR3, the DNA is TGTGCCAGCAGCCTTACAGGACAGGCTGAAGCTTTCTTT. It specifies CASSLTGQAEAFF. The rearrangement links TRBV11-3 to TRBJ1-1, with 7 bases aligning to TRBD1. The CDR3 extends over 13 amino acids. With 5 bases clipped from V and 6 bases from J, the junction kept 6 bases outside the gene matches. CDR1 SGHNT and CDR2 YENEEA come from the germline V gene.

The chain is built from TRBV10-3 and TRBJ2-3, with D possibly TRBD1 on 5 matching bases. V was trimmed by 6 bases and J by 0 bases, leaving 13 bases between them. CDR1 and CDR2 (germline): ENHRY, SYGVKD. The CDR3 contains 15 residues. The DNA of the CDR3 is TGTGCCATCAGCCGCATCAGGGAAAGCACAGATACGCAGTATTTT. Translated, it gives CAISRIRESTDTQYF.

The chain recombines TRBV9 with TRBJ2-5, with D perhaps TRBD2 (6 bases). Germline assignment: CDR1 SGDLS and CDR2 YYNGEE. V lost 3 bases and J 5 bases, leaving 23 bases between the germline ends. The CDR3 contains 17 residues. In DNA, the CDR3 is TGTGCCAGCAGCGCCGGAGTATTTCCGGGGGAGAGGGAGACCCAGTACTTC. Translation gives CASSAGVFPGERETQYF.

This clone appeared once. This chain joins TRBV2 and TRBJ2-6; D possibly corresponds to TRBD1 (6 bases). This CDR3 is built from 17 residues. CDR1 is SNHLY, CDR2 FYNNEI, per germline. V shed 2 bases and J shed 0 bases, with 11 bases lying between them. The CDR3 nucleotides are TGTGCCAGCAGTGAAACAGGGTTACCCTCTGGGGCCAACGTCCTGACTTTC. Protein: CASSETGLPSGANVLTF.

The V gene is TRBV6-1, the J gene TRBJ2-5; D unresolved. V was shortened by 7 bases and J by 4 bases, with 16 bases between the two germline ends. Germline CDR1 is MNHNS and CDR2 is SASEGT. The CDR3 consists of 14 residues. For the CDR3, the DNA is TGTGCCAGCACCCTCGGCCGGGCTGGAGAGACCCAGTACTTC. Translating gives CASTLGRAGETQYF.

This clone showed up just once. The rearrangement joins TRBV19 to TRBJ2-7; 8 bases fit TRBD1. The V gene end was trimmed by 1 base and the J gene end by 0 bases; junction bases not matched to a gene: 8. CDR3 length: 17 amino acids. The germline CDR1 and CDR2 sequences are LNHDA and SQIVND (reference sequence). The CDR3 protein is CASSIVGRQGNSYEQYF. The CDR3 bases are TGTGCCAGTAGTATAGTTGGAAGACAGGGGAACTCCTACGAGCAGTACTTC.

V and J are TRBV7-8 and TRBJ1-1; perhaps TRBD1 as D (5 bases). In germline, CDR1 is SGHVS, CDR2 FQNEAQ. V lost 5 bases to trimming and J lost 4 bases, with 17 bases between them. This CDR3 is built from 15 residues. The CDR3, as DNA: TGTGCCAGCAGCCGGGGGGGTGAGGTAGGCACTGAAGCTTTCTTT. It encodes CASSRGGEVGTEAFF.

The rearrangement links TRBV18 to TRBJ1-1; 10 bases line up with TRBD1. V shed 3 bases and J 0 bases; nucleotides not matched to a gene: 1. The germline gives CDR1 KGHSH, CDR2 LQKENI. CDR3 size: 15 residues. DNA for the CDR3: TGTGCCAGCTCACCGACAGGGGGCCTGAACACTGAAGCTTTCTTT. It yields the protein CASSPTGGLNTEAFF.

This rearrangement joins TRBV28 to TRBJ2-1; 7 bases are a match to TRBD2. Germline CDR1 reads MDHEN; CDR2 reads SYDVKM. This CDR3 is built from 14 residues. The ends lost 5 bases at V and 3 bases at J; junction bases unmatched: 4. Here the CDR3 reads CASSRGGGYNEQFF. For the CDR3, the DNA is TGTGCCAGCAGTCGTGGCGGGGGCTACAATGAGCAGTTCTTC.

The chain recombines TRBV6-6 with TRBJ2-5; 8 nucleotides line up with TRBD1. CDR1 is MNHNY and CDR2 is SVGAGI in the germline V gene (reference sequence). V lost 4 bases to trimming and J lost 5 bases; unmatched junction nucleotides: 12. This CDR3 region has 16 residues. The CDR3 DNA sequence: TGTGCCAGCAGTTCCCCGAGTCCAGGGGGCAGTGAGACCCAGTACTTC. This encodes CASSSPSPGGSETQYF.

CDR3 in DNA: TGTGCCAGCAGCTTGGAAAACACCATATATTTT. As protein: CASSLENTIYF. The gene calls are TRBV5-6 and TRBJ1-3; D uncertain. Per the germline V gene, CDR1 is SGHDT and CDR2 is YYEEEE. Trimming stripped 0 bases from V and 6 bases from J, with 1 base between. This CDR3 spans 11 amino acids.

The rearrangement uses TRBV7-8 and TRBJ2-7, with 7 bases that match TRBD1. CDR1 is SGHVS, CDR2 FQNEAQ, per germline. CDR3 length equals 15 residues. The J segment lost 0 bases and the V segment lost 1 base, leaving 3 bases of the junction unmatched. The CDR3 DNA reads as TGTGCCAGCAGCTTAGTACAGGGGAACTCCTACGAGCAGTACTTC. Its protein is CASSLVQGNSYEQYF.

This sequence joins TRBV7-2 and TRBJ2-4, with 8 positions matching TRBD1. V was clipped by 3 bases and J by 3 bases; unmatched bases: 7. The CDR3 is 16 residues long. Germline CDR1 SGHTA, CDR2 FQGNSA. CDR3 nucleotides: TGTGCCAGCAGCTTCGGACAGGGAACAGGCAAAAACATTCAGTACTTC. Translating gives CASSFGQGTGKNIQYF.

The V gene is TRBV4-3, the J gene TRBJ1-2, with D uncertain. Germline V gene sequence: CDR1 LGHNA, CDR2 YSLEER. This CDR3 spans 13 amino acids. Trimming left V 0 bases short and J 8 bases short, with 10 bases between. In DNA form, the CDR3 reads TGCGCCAGCAGCCAAGATTTAGGGAGCGGCTACACCTTC. It yields the protein CASSQDLGSGYTF.

This clone was found once. The rearrangement uses TRBV9 and TRBJ1-5; 7 nucleotides match TRBD1. Trimming at V came to 0 bases and at J to 4 bases, leaving 4 bases not matched to a gene. The CDR3 runs 15 residues. Germline CDR1 is SGDLS and CDR2 is YYNGEE. In DNA form, the CDR3 reads TGTGCCAGCAGCGTAGAGGGGGCGCATAATCAGCCCCAGCATTTT. Translating it yields CASSVEGAHNQPQHF.

V and J are TRBV7-2 and TRBJ2-3, with D possibly being TRBD2 (6 bases). CDR3 length equals 15 residues. With 1 base removed from V and 4 bases from J, the gap between germline ends came to 12 bases. Germline V CDR1 and CDR2: SGHTA, FQGNSA. CDR3 sequence: CASSLGAGIPDTQYF. The DNA of the CDR3 is TGTGCCAGCAGCTTAGGAGCGGGTATCCCAGATACGCAGTATTTT.

This clone was observed once. The chain combines TRBV29-1 with TRBJ2-5; D is possibly TRBD2 (5 bases). The V gene's germline CDR1 is SQVTM and CDR2 ANQGSEA. The CDR3 runs to 14 residues. Trimming took 6 bases from V and 2 from J, leaving 16 bases between them. The CDR3 DNA reads as TGCAGCGTGGCGGGTTCGTCGGAGCAAGAGACCCAGTACTTC. This translates into CSVAGSSEQETQYF. Full variable domain (rest looked up from reference TRBV29-1 and TRBJ2-5): SAVISQKPSRDICQRGTSLTIQCQVDSQVTMMFWYRQQPGQSLTLIATANQGSEATYESGFVIDKFPISRPNLTFSTLTVSNMSPEDSSIYLCSVAGSSEQETQYFGPGTRLLVL.

The gene calls are TRBV9 and TRBJ1-6; no clear D gene. There are 14 residues in the CDR3. The V gene lost 0 bases and the J gene lost 9 bases, with 10 bases spanning the gap. The germline V gene has CDR1 SGDLS and CDR2 YYNGEE. The CDR3, as DNA: TGTGCCAGCAGCGTAGCAGACCTGGGTTCACCCCTCCACTTT. It yields the protein CASSVADLGSPLHF.

In this sample, this clone turned up a few times. The chain is built from TRBV7-9 and TRBJ2-2; D is ambiguous. Germline assignment: CDR1 SEHNR and CDR2 FQNEAQ (reference sequence). The CDR3 has 16 residues. V lost 3 bases and J lost 3, with 14 bases in between. This CDR3 is CASSFPPTEDTGELFF. CDR3 in DNA: TGTGCCAGCAGCTTTCCCCCAACAGAGGACACCGGGGAGCTGTTTTTT.

The chain joins TRBV5-4 to TRBJ2-6, with D maybe TRBD2 (6 bases). The CDR3 is 13 amino acids. Per the germline V gene, CDR1 is SGHNT and CDR2 is YYREEE (reference sequence). V was clipped by 6 bases and J by 12 bases, with 16 bases between them. For the CDR3, the DNA is TGTGCCAGCACCCCGGGACTCTTAGGCGTCCTGACTTTC. Its protein product is CASTPGLLGVLTF.

V is TRBV27 and J is TRBJ2-7, with D unclear. Trimming left V 2 bases short and J 2 bases short, with 10 bases between. The germline CDR1 and CDR2 sequences are MNHEY and SMNVEV (reference sequence). The CDR3 spans 14 residues. For the CDR3, the DNA is TGTGCCAGCAGTTTAAATAGTTTACCCTACGAGCAGTACTTC. Encoded protein: CASSLNSLPYEQYF.

In DNA, the CDR3 is TGTGCCAGCAGCTCAGGGGGGGGGCTGTCTAATTCACCCCTCCACTTT. Amino acids: CASSSGGGLSNSPLHF. The genes are TRBV5-4 and TRBJ1-6; TRBD1 matches 7 bases. Germline-derived CDR1 and CDR2 are SGHNT and YYREEE (reference sequence). The CDR3 contains 16 residues. Trimming removed 3 bases from V and 6 bases from J; junction bases left unmatched: 9.

This chain connects TRBV28 to TRBJ1-1; no clear D. The CDR3 contains 12 residues. Germline loops: CDR1 MDHEN, CDR2 SYDVKM. Trimming took 5 bases from V and 4 from J, leaving 8 bases between them. The CDR3 nucleotides are TGTGCCAGCAGTCGGGCAAGCACTGAAGCTTTCTTT. Translated: CASSRASTEAFF.

The V call is TRBV25-1, the J call TRBJ2-2; tentatively, D is TRBD1 (7 bases). The CDR3 length is 14 residues. The V and J ends lost 6 bases and 5 bases respectively, with 13 bases between them. Germline CDR1 reads MGHDK; CDR2 reads SYGVNS. The CDR3 loop is CASRAGGGTGELFF. In DNA form, the CDR3 reads TGTGCCAGCAGAGCAGGGGGAGGAACCGGGGAGCTGTTTTTT.